Listed below are T cell receptor beta chains from one sample, sequenced in a study of shared clonotypes between healthy human individuals. The assay was immunoSEQ multiplex PCR, and TCRdb's table has in-frame clones only and misses some. The sample lists millions of clones, about 94% occurring once. Sequencing used naive CD8+ T cells sorted from blood. These receptors were collected from a young man in good health. The CDR3 runs from the conserved cysteine through the conserved F or W. Each record gives: D gene, CDR3 length, clone size, V gene, J gene, CDR3 protein, CDR3 DNA. The D gene is left open where the match is weak. Clone size is not always given. Where it is, it says once, few, many or a class for expanded clones.

D: -
length: 14
size: -
V: TRBV6-5
J: TRBJ2-3
CDR3: CASSIGQYTDTQYF
DNA: TGTGCCAGCAGTATCGGACAGTACACAGATACGCAGTATTTT

D: -
length: 14
size: -
V: TRBV6-5
J: TRBJ2-7
CDR3: CASSYSPEAGEQYF
DNA: TGTGCCAGCAGTTACTCACCTGAGGCAGGCGAGCAGTACTTC

D: -
length: 15
size: -
V: TRBV30
J: TRBJ1-5
CDR3: CAWSAGQSGNQPQHF
DNA: TGTGCCTGGAGTGCAGGGCAAAGCGGCAATCAGCCCCAGCATTTT

D: TRBD2
length: 21
size: -
V: TRBV4-3
J: TRBJ2-5
CDR3: CASSPGGGSSGTHWDQETQYF
DNA: TGCGCCAGCAGCCCCGGGGGGGGATCTAGCGGGACCCATTGGGACCAAGAGACCCAGTACTTC

D: TRBD2
length: 15
size: -
V: TRBV13
J: TRBJ2-7
CDR3: CASSPRLAGVYEQYF
DNA: TGTGCCAGCAGCCCGAGACTAGCGGGAGTTTACGAGCAGTACTTC

D: -
length: 11
size: -
V: TRBV7-9
J: TRBJ2-1
CDR3: CASSLEDEQFF
DNA: TGTGCCAGCAGCTTAGAGGATGAGCAGTTCTTC

D: TRBD2
length: 15
size: once
V: TRBV29-1
J: TRBJ2-1
CDR3: CSARDLAGAYNEQFF
DNA: TGCAGCGCGAGAGACCTAGCGGGAGCCTACAATGAGCAGTTCTTC

D: -
length: 17
size: -
V: TRBV11-2
J: TRBJ1-5
CDR3: CASSLDSEQWGNQPQHF
DNA: TGTGCCAGCAGCTTAGATTCAGAGCAATGGGGCAATCAGCCCCAGCATTTT

D: TRBD1
length: 18
size: -
V: TRBV5-6
J: TRBJ2-6
CDR3: CASSPSVDRDPGANVLTF
DNA: TGTGCCAGCAGCCCCTCGGTAGACAGGGACCCTGGGGCCAACGTCCTGACTTTC

D: TRBD1
length: 14
size: -
V: TRBV13
J: TRBJ1-3
CDR3: CASSRTGAGNTIYF
DNA: TGTGCCAGCAGCCGGACAGGGGCTGGAAACACCATATATTTT

D: -
length: 13
size: -
V: TRBV11-2
J: TRBJ1-2
CDR3: CASSQGGTRGYTF
DNA: TGTGCCAGCAGCCAAGGGGGGACGAGAGGCTACACCTTC

D: -
length: 13
size: -
V: TRBV9
J: TRBJ2-5
CDR3: CASSTDGAETQYF
DNA: TGTGCCAGCAGCACAGATGGGGCTGAGACCCAGTACTTC

D: -
length: 16
size: -
V: TRBV6-5
J: TRBJ2-1
CDR3: CASSYATMSSYNEQFF
DNA: TGTGCCAGCAGTTACGCGACAATGAGCTCCTACAATGAGCAGTTCTTC

D: -
length: 12
size: -
V: TRBV7-9
J: TRBJ1-1
CDR3: CASSFGPSEAFF
DNA: TGTGCCAGCAGCTTTGGCCCGTCTGAAGCTTTCTTT

D: TRBD1
length: 16
size: -
V: TRBV10-3
J: TRBJ2-3
CDR3: CAISDDGTGHTDTQYF
DNA: TGTGCCATCAGTGACGACGGGACAGGGCACACAGATACGCAGTATTTT

D: TRBD1
length: 14
size: -
V: TRBV7-9
J: TRBJ1-1
CDR3: CASSSDREVGEAFF
DNA: TGTGCCAGCAGCTCGGACAGGGAGGTCGGTGAAGCTTTCTTT

D: TRBD1
length: 15
size: -
V: TRBV7-9
J: TRBJ2-7
CDR3: CASSLGQGFTYEQYF
DNA: TGTGCCAGCAGCCTGGGACAGGGTTTTACCTACGAGCAGTACTTC

D: -
length: 18
size: -
V: TRBV28
J: TRBJ2-6
CDR3: CASSSRQPHLSGANVLTF
DNA: TGTGCCAGCAGTTCGAGACAGCCACACCTCTCTGGGGCCAACGTCCTGACTTTC

D: -
length: 12
size: -
V: TRBV28
J: TRBJ2-4
CDR3: CASSSGENIQYF
DNA: TGTGCCAGCAGCTCGGGGGAAAACATTCAGTACTTC

D: TRBD2
length: 15
size: once
V: TRBV9
J: TRBJ2-7
CDR3: CASSPRLAGTGEQYF
DNA: TGTGCCAGCAGCCCCCGACTAGCGGGAACGGGCGAGCAGTACTTC

D: -
length: 12
size: once
V: TRBV6-5
J: TRBJ2-1
CDR3: CASSFANNEQFF
DNA: TGTGCCAGCAGTTTCGCCAACAATGAGCAGTTCTTC

D: -
length: 13
size: -
V: TRBV27
J: TRBJ2-7
CDR3: CASSPGRSYEQYF
DNA: TGTGCCAGCAGCCCGGGACGGTCCTACGAGCAGTACTTC

D: -
length: 14
size: -
V: TRBV30
J: TRBJ1-2
CDR3: CAWSPLGENYGYTF
DNA: TGTGCCTGGAGTCCTCTAGGAGAGAACTATGGCTACACCTTC

D: -
length: 13
size: -
V: TRBV7-2
J: TRBJ2-2
CDR3: CASSLEPPGELFF
DNA: TGTGCCAGCAGCTTAGAGCCCCCCGGGGAGCTGTTTTTT

D: TRBD1
length: 18
size: -
V: TRBV27
J: TRBJ1-5
CDR3: CASSLLYQQGASNQPQHF
DNA: TGTGCCAGCAGTTTACTGTATCAACAGGGGGCTAGCAATCAGCCCCAGCATTTT

D: -
length: 16
size: once
V: TRBV7-9
J: TRBJ2-2
CDR3: CASSPPLATNTGELFF
DNA: TGTGCCAGCAGTCCCCCGCTAGCGACGAACACCGGGGAGCTGTTTTTT

D: -
length: 14
size: few
V: TRBV7-9
J: TRBJ1-2
CDR3: CASSFGPLSGGYTF
DNA: TGTGCCAGCAGCTTTGGGCCTCTATCGGGTGGCTACACCTTC

D: -
length: 15
size: -
V: TRBV27
J: TRBJ2-5
CDR3: CASSPRGPYQETQYF
DNA: TGTGCCAGCAGTCCCAGGGGACCCTACCAAGAGACCCAGTACTTC

D: TRBD2
length: 14
size: few
V: TRBV11-1
J: TRBJ2-2
CDR3: CASSPTGGAGELFF
DNA: TGTGCCAGCAGCCCCACGGGGGGGGCCGGGGAGCTGTTTTTT

D: -
length: 13
size: -
V: TRBV5-6
J: TRBJ1-1
CDR3: CASSLVRNTEAFF
DNA: TGTGCCAGCAGCTTGGTAAGAAACACTGAAGCTTTCTTT

D: -
length: 16
size: -
V: TRBV27
J: TRBJ1-5
CDR3: CASSPYPSRGNQPQHF
DNA: TGTGCCAGCAGTCCCTATCCCTCTCGGGGCAATCAGCCCCAGCATTTT

D: -
length: 15
size: -
V: TRBV27
J: TRBJ2-7
CDR3: CASSFRRGNRYEQYF
DNA: TGTGCCAGCAGTTTCAGGCGGGGAAATCGGTACGAGCAGTACTTC

D: -
length: 12
size: -
V: TRBV9
J: TRBJ2-3
CDR3: CASSAFTDTQYF
DNA: TGTGCCAGCAGCGCATTCACAGATACGCAGTATTTT

D: TRBD2
length: 15
size: -
V: TRBV7-2
J: TRBJ2-1
CDR3: CASSFSAGGRAEQFF
DNA: TGTGCCAGCAGCTTTTCGGCGGGGGGGCGCGCTGAGCAGTTCTTC

D: TRBD1
length: 15
size: -
V: TRBV5-5
J: TRBJ2-7
CDR3: CASSPEDRGLDEQYF
DNA: TGTGCCAGCAGCCCGGAGGACAGGGGGTTGGACGAGCAGTACTTC

D: TRBD2
length: 15
size: once
V: TRBV5-4
J: TRBJ2-7
CDR3: CASSSLAGGPNEQYF
DNA: TGTGCCAGCAGCTCCCTAGCGGGGGGACCCAACGAGCAGTACTTC

D: -
length: 13
size: -
V: TRBV9
J: TRBJ2-3
CDR3: CASSVDNLDTQYF
DNA: TGTGCCAGCAGCGTAGACAATCTAGATACGCAGTATTTT

D: -
length: 12
size: -
V: TRBV6-5
J: TRBJ2-2
CDR3: CASRVGTGELFF
DNA: TGTGCCAGCCGGGTGGGCACCGGGGAGCTGTTTTTT

D: TRBD2
length: 16
size: -
V: TRBV9
J: TRBJ2-5
CDR3: CASSTLGLGGKETQYF
DNA: TGTGCCAGCAGCACTCTGGGACTAGGGGGGAAAGAGACCCAGTACTTC

D: -
length: 12
size: few
V: TRBV7-6
J: TRBJ2-7
CDR3: CASSFEGSGQYF
DNA: TGTGCCAGCAGCTTTGAGGGGAGCGGGCAGTACTTC

D: -
length: 16
size: -
V: TRBV6-5
J: TRBJ2-1
CDR3: CASSSAREQIADEQFF
DNA: TGTGCCAGCAGTTCTGCTAGGGAGCAAATTGCGGATGAGCAGTTCTTC

D: -
length: 17
size: -
V: TRBV5-4
J: TRBJ2-2
CDR3: CASSSTQRTANTGELFF
DNA: TGTGCCAGCAGCTCGACCCAACGGACAGCGAACACCGGGGAGCTGTTTTTT

D: -
length: 14
size: -
V: TRBV6-5
J: TRBJ2-5
CDR3: CASSPHRGWETQYF
DNA: TGTGCCAGCAGCCCACATAGGGGCTGGGAGACCCAGTACTTC

D: TRBD1
length: 14
size: -
V: TRBV13
J: TRBJ1-5
CDR3: CASSLGQSNQPQHF
DNA: TGTGCCAGCAGCTTGGGACAGTCCAATCAGCCCCAGCATTTT

D: -
length: 16
size: -
V: TRBV28
J: TRBJ2-7
CDR3: CASSSDSLRSGPEQYF
DNA: TGTGCCAGCAGTTCAGATTCGCTCCGGTCAGGTCCCGAGCAGTACTTC

D: -
length: 13
size: -
V: TRBV29-1
J: TRBJ2-1
CDR3: CSVRGPPRNEQFF
DNA: TGCAGCGTTCGTGGGCCCCCGCGCAATGAGCAGTTCTTC

D: -
length: 14
size: -
V: TRBV13
J: TRBJ2-7
CDR3: CASSLGSFEYEQYF
DNA: TGTGCCAGCAGCTTAGGGTCGTTTGAATACGAGCAGTACTTC